One T cell receptor beta chain is described in this entry. This clone's antigen is unknown. The sample holds no much larger clone one base away, and base qualities are not on file. Library preparation employed the immunoSEQ multiplex PCR assay. The source is immuneACCESS, and TCRdb retained only in-frame sequences with V and J called. Part of the clones is not carried over; for the studies checked, unresolved V genes explain less than half of this, and the remainder is unexplained. The sample table contains around 100,000 clones; only one count was recorded for 92% of them. 3% of the sample lies in the top ten. Taken from cysteine to phenylalanine, the CDR3 has 15 residues. The only DNA kept is the CDR3, 45 bases in frame from the first base. The germline V gene gives CDR1 as SGDLS and CDR2 as YYNGEE. V is cut by 1 base and J by 2 bases, and the space between the germline ends is 9 bases. This sample was included in a study of control samples from healthy donors and cancer patients (dated by TCRdb to 2020 to 2021).

This receptor was identified in a human donor in good health. The donor label of this sample is uncertain. Sequenced material: blood. The chain joins TRBV9 to TRBJ1-4; the D gene is not confidently resolved. The DNA sequence follows: TGTGCCAGCAGCGTACATCCAGATACTAATGAAAAACTGTTTTTT. It codes for CASSVHPDTNEKLFF. Where the CDR3 stops, the reference TRBV9 and TRBJ1-4 genes take over; the full variable domain is DSGVTQTPKHLITATGQRVTLRCSPRSGDLSVYWYQQSLDQGLQFLIQYYNGEERAKGNILERFSAQQFPDLHSELNLSSLELGDSALYFCASSVHPDTNEKLFFGSGTQLSVL.